Each of the 27 T cell receptor beta chains below was sequenced from the same sample in a study of blood T cell repertoires in COVID-19. Profiling relied on immunoSEQ multiplex PCR, and the TCRdb table lists in-frame clones only, not all of them. The sample holds around 66,000 clones, approximately 87% seen once. The sample comprised peripheral blood. Source of these receptors: a man in his sixties with acute or convalescent COVID-19.

The V call is TRBV18, the J call TRBJ1-4, with a tentative D call TRBD1 (5 bases). This CDR3 region has 16 residues. CDR1 and CDR2 (germline): KGHSH, LQKENI. Trimming pared 2 bases from V and 4 bases from J, leaving 14 bases between. CDR3 coding DNA: TGTGCCAGCTCACCATTGGGGCCAGACGTTAATGAAAAACTGTTTTTT. Translation: CASSPLGPDVNEKLFF.

This clone has only a few counts. The gene calls are TRBV29-1 and TRBJ2-7; the D is unclear. Trimming shortened V by 0 bases and J by 3 bases, and 9 bases separated the two germline ends. There are 13 residues in the CDR3. In germline, CDR1 is SQVTM, CDR2 ANQGSEA. The CDR3 bases are TGCAGCGTTGAAGATAAGGAGAGCTACGAGCAGTACTTC. Amino acid sequence: CSVEDKESYEQYF.

This clone was seen a single time. The chain carries TRBV21-1 and TRBJ2-3; no DNA check was done on the table's D call, TRBD2. TRBV21-1 is a pseudogene. The CDR3 contains 14 residues. The CDR3 sequence: CASTSKERKDTQYF. Here the CDR3 DNA reads TGTGCCAGCACCTCAAAAGAGAGGAAAGATACGCAGTATTTT.

Here the CDR3 DNA reads TGTGCCAGCAGCCTAGGGCCGGGACAGAGACGAACGAACACCGGGGAGCTGTTTTTT. Its protein product is CASSLGPGQRRTNTGELFF. This sequence joins TRBV6-2 or TRBV6-3 and TRBJ2-2; TRBD1 matches 7 bases. Germline V gene sequence: CDR1 MNHEY, CDR2 SVGEGT. J lost 0 bases, V lost 6 bases, and 16 bases had no gene match. This CDR3 region has 19 residues.

V usage is TRBV19 and J usage is TRBJ1-6, with 11 positions matching TRBD1. The CDR3 extends over 16 amino acids. V was pared by 7 bases and J by 0 bases, with 2 bases of the junction left unmatched. Germline V CDR1 and CDR2: LNHDA, SQIVND (reference sequence). The CDR3 reads CASIGTGGSYNSPLHF. DNA for the CDR3: TGTGCCAGTATCGGGACAGGGGGCTCCTATAATTCACCCCTCCACTTT.

This clone was seen more than once but under ten times. This chain links TRBV27 with TRBJ2-5, with 7 positions matching TRBD1. The CDR3 is 14 amino acids. Germline trimming cut 6 bases from V and 2 bases from J; bases unmatched to any gene: 6. Looked up from germline, CDR1 is MNHEY and CDR2 is SMNVEV (reference sequence). CDR3 loop: CASSLQGLQETQYF. In DNA, the CDR3 is TGTGCCAGCAGCCTACAGGGGTTACAAGAGACCCAGTACTTC.

The rearrangement joins TRBV27 to TRBJ1-6, with 8 nucleotides matching TRBD1. The CDR3 has 17 residues. V dropped 5 bases and J dropped 7; count of bases not matched to a gene: 13. The V gene's germline CDR1 is MNHEY and CDR2 SMNVEV (reference sequence). The CDR3 DNA sequence: TGTGCCAGCAGTCTTGGGGGGCAGGGGGCTCCAAATTCACCCCTCCACTTT. It codes for CASSLGGQGAPNSPLHF.

The chain couples TRBV2 to TRBJ1-2, with TRBD1 identical over 10 bases. After removal of 8 bases from V and 8 bases from J, the junction contained 5 bases not matched to a gene. Germline V gene lookup returns CDR1 SNHLY and CDR2 FYNNEI. This CDR3 is built from 12 residues. The CDR3: CASGTGAFGYTF. CDR3 nucleotide sequence: TGTGCCAGCGGGACAGGGGCGTTCGGCTACACCTTC.

This chain uses TRBV5-4 with TRBJ2-3; TRBD2 matches 10 bases. V trimming: 4 bases; J trimming: 1 base; junction bases outside the gene matches: 6. Germline V gene sequence: CDR1 SGHNT, CDR2 YYREEE (reference sequence). This CDR3 is built from 16 residues. In DNA, the CDR3 is TGTGCCAGCAGCCTCCAACTAGCGGGGCGCACAGATACGCAGTATTTT. Protein: CASSLQLAGRTDTQYF. The full variable domain, rest sourced from reference TRBV5-4 and TRBJ2-3, is ETGVTQSPTHLIKTRGQQVTLRCSSQSGHNTVSWYQQALGQGPQFIFQYYREEENGRGNFPPRFSGLQFPNYSSELNVNALELDDSALYLCASSLQLAGRTDTQYFGPGTRLTVL.

By proportion, this clone is medium-sized. V usage is TRBV19 and J usage is TRBJ2-1; no definite D call. The CDR3 spans 15 residues. The ends were cut back, 2 bases at V and 6 bases at J, with 14 bases in the middle. CDR1 and CDR2 (germline): LNHDA, SQIVND (reference sequence). The CDR3 loop is CASSIPTAVFNEQFF. The DNA for the CDR3 is TGTGCCAGTAGTATACCCACAGCAGTTTTCAATGAGCAGTTCTTC.

The V call is TRBV9, the J call TRBJ2-2; TRBD2 might be the D (6 bases). This CDR3 has 16 amino acids. The ends were cut back, 4 bases at V and 4 bases at J, with 17 bases in the middle. Germline V lookup: CDR1 SGDLS, CDR2 YYNGEE. CDR3 nucleotides: TGTGCCAGCAGCACCCGTGGGGGGTCAGTCACCGGGGAGCTGTTTTTT. Amino acids: CASSTRGGSVTGELFF.

CDR3 loop: CASSPPAGSSGNTIYF. The CDR3 DNA follows: TGTGCCAGCTCACCACCCGCAGGGTCTTCTGGAAACACCATATATTTT. This chain joins TRBV18 and TRBJ1-3; a weak D match, TRBD1 (5 bases). This CDR3 is built from 16 residues. Germline CDR1 reads KGHSH; CDR2 reads LQKENI. The V end was cut by 0 bases, the J end by 1 base, with 10 bases between.

V and J are TRBV3-1 (or the pseudogene TRBV3-2) and TRBJ2-1; 13 nucleotides align to TRBD2. The germline gives CDR1 LGHDT, CDR2 YNNKEL (reference sequence). The CDR3 is made up of 19 amino acids. The V segment lost 5 bases and the J segment 0 bases; nucleotides outside the gene matches: 10. Written as DNA, the CDR3 is TGTGCCAGCAGCTCGATAACTAGCGGGGGGGAGAGCTCCTACAATGAGCAGTTCTTC. It specifies CASSSITSGGESSYNEQFF.

The chain joins TRBV9 to TRBJ2-7; TRBD1 is a possible D gene (6 bases). CDR1 SGDLS and CDR2 YYNGEE come from the germline V gene. The CDR3 contains 14 residues. The V end was cut by 4 bases, the J end by 4 bases, with 15 bases between. CDR3 in amino acids: CASSLQGSGYEQYF. The CDR3 DNA is TGTGCCAGCAGCTTACAGGGTAGTGGATACGAGCAGTACTTC.

The table lists this clone with a count of one. V and J are TRBV30 and TRBJ1-1; D might be TRBD1 (6 bases). The CDR3 runs to 13 residues. Germline V gives CDR1 GTSNPN, CDR2 SVGIG (reference sequence). With 1 base removed from V and 8 bases from J, the gap between germline ends came to 14 bases. Here the CDR3 DNA reads TGTGCCTGGAGTGCCGACAGGCTTTGGGAAGCTTTCTTT. This encodes CAWSADRLWEAFF.

The V call is TRBV2, the J call TRBJ2-2, with D possibly TRBD2 on 7 matching bases. Trimming took 5 bases from V and 4 from J, leaving 17 bases between them. The CDR3 extends over 16 amino acids. Looked up from germline, CDR1 is SNHLY and CDR2 is FYNNEI. In DNA form, the CDR3 reads TGTGCCAGCAGTAAGGGGGGAGGGTCGCGCACCGGGGAGCTGTTTTTT. Translation gives CASSKGGGSRTGELFF.

The chain couples TRBV20-1 to TRBJ1-2; TRBD1 is a possible D gene (6 bases). Trimming cost V 3 bases and J 6 bases, with 23 bases left between them. The CDR3 is 16 amino acids. The germline V gene encodes CDR1 DFQATT and CDR2 SNEGSKA (reference sequence). This chain's CDR3 is CSASPQGEGEGDGYTF. The CDR3 DNA is TGCAGTGCTAGTCCCCAAGGAGAAGGGGAGGGGGATGGCTACACCTTC.

This clone was seen a handful of times. This chain links TRBV6-2 or TRBV6-3 with TRBJ1-5; D uncertain. This CDR3 is built from 19 residues. Trimming took off 0 bases at V and 3 bases at J, with 21 bases between the two ends. CDR1 and CDR2 (germline): MNHEY, SVGEGT. CDR3 nucleotide sequence: TGTGCCAGCAGTTACTCGAAAACTATCGGAGGGTATGACAATCAGCCCCAGCATTTT. As protein: CASSYSKTIGGYDNQPQHF.

This rearrangement joins TRBV9 to TRBJ2-3, with D possibly TRBD2 on 6 matching bases. Germline V CDR1 and CDR2: SGDLS, YYNGEE. The CDR3 spans 16 residues. The ends were cut back, 4 bases at V and 2 bases at J, with 17 bases in the middle. The CDR3 bases are TGTGCCAGCAGCCCCCCCTTGGCGGGACTCACAGATACGCAGTATTTT. Its translation is CASSPPLAGLTDTQYF. The full variable domain, with the rest looked up from reference TRBV9 and TRBJ2-3, is DSGVTQTPKHLITATGQRVTLRCSPRSGDLSVYWYQQSLDQGLQFLIQYYNGEERAKGNILERFSAQQFPDLHSELNLSSLELGDSALYFCASSPPLAGLTDTQYFGPGTRLTVL.

This chain uses TRBV5-5 with TRBJ2-1, with 11 bases lining up with TRBD1. The CDR3 extends over 16 amino acids. V dropped 4 bases and J dropped 9; count of bases not matched to a gene: 12. Germline-derived CDR1 and CDR2 are SGHKS and YYEKEE (reference sequence). Here the CDR3 reads CASSPGAGQGAIEQFF. CDR3 nucleotide sequence: TGTGCCAGCAGCCCGGGGGCCGGACAGGGGGCAATTGAGCAGTTCTTC.

This clone appeared a few times. The chain is built from TRBV19 and TRBJ1-1; D gene uncertain. The germline CDR1 and CDR2 sequences are LNHDA and SQIVND (reference sequence). Trimming removed 5 bases from V and 0 bases from J, with 10 bases in between. The CDR3 consists of 14 residues. The CDR3 nucleotides are TGTGCCAGTAGTCCGGGGTTGCTGAACACTGAAGCTTTCTTT. It codes for CASSPGLLNTEAFF. Complete variable domain (other parts from reference TRBV19 and TRBJ1-1): DGGITQSPKYLFRKEGQNVTLSCEQNLNHDAMYWYRQDPGQGLRLIYYSQIVNDFQKGDIAEGYSVSREKKESFPLTVTSAQKNPTAFYLCASSPGLLNTEAFFGQGTRLTVV.

The chain combines TRBV25-1 with TRBJ2-2, with 7 nucleotides matching TRBD1. The CDR3 is made up of 16 amino acids. V shed 2 bases, J shed 6 bases, and the junction held 9 bases outside the gene matches. From germline, CDR1 is MGHDK and CDR2 SYGVNS. The CDR3 is CASSEENKGAAGELFF. For the CDR3, the DNA is TGTGCCAGCAGTGAAGAGAATAAGGGGGCTGCCGGGGAGCTGTTTTTT.

The chain links TRBV6-2 or TRBV6-3 to TRBJ2-1, with TRBD1 as a possible D gene (6 bases). The germline V and J ends were trimmed by 2 bases and 0 bases, with 14 bases remaining between them. The germline V gene encodes CDR1 MNHEY and CDR2 SVGEGT. The CDR3 covers 17 residues. The CDR3 is CASSYDLQGFSYNEQFF. The CDR3 coding sequence is TGTGCCAGCAGTTACGACCTACAGGGTTTCTCCTACAATGAGCAGTTCTTC.

The chain links TRBV2 to TRBJ2-5; D call uncertain. This CDR3 is 10 amino acids long. Germline CDR1 SNHLY, CDR2 FYNNEI. Trimming removed 10 bases from V and 4 bases from J, with 7 bases in between. The CDR3 DNA reads TGTGCCAACCGAGTAGAGACCCAGTACTTC. As protein: CANRVETQYF. The variable domain in full, completed from reference TRBV2 and TRBJ2-5, reads EPEVTQTPSHQVTQMGQEVILRCVPISNHLYFYWYRQILGQKVEFLVSFYNNEISEKSEIFDDQFSVERPDGSNFTLKIRSTKLEDSAMYFCANRVETQYFGPGTRLLVL.

This chain uses TRBV15 with TRBJ2-3; the D gene is possibly TRBD2 (6 bases). CDR1 and CDR2 (germline): LNHNV, YYDKDF (reference sequence). The germline V and J ends were trimmed by 0 bases and 1 base, with 17 bases remaining between them. This CDR3 contains 18 residues. CDR3 loop: CATSRDRGSYGGTDTQYF. The CDR3 DNA sequence: TGTGCCACCAGCAGAGATCGGGGGTCCTATGGAGGCACAGATACGCAGTATTTT.

This sequence joins TRBV2 and TRBJ1-5; D is uncertain. This CDR3 spans 15 amino acids. In germline, CDR1 is SNHLY, CDR2 FYNNEI. V lost 1 base and J lost 7, with 14 bases in between. CDR3 protein: CASSEGRSGSQPQHF. The CDR3 nucleotides read TGTGCCAGCAGTGAAGGCCGGAGCGGGAGCCAGCCCCAGCATTTT.

The J gene is TRBJ1-2, the V gene TRBV30, with no clear D. This CDR3 spans 11 amino acids. Per the germline V gene, CDR1 is GTSNPN and CDR2 is SVGIG (reference sequence). The germline V and J ends were trimmed by 2 bases and 7 bases, with 8 bases remaining between them. CDR3 nucleotide sequence: TGTGCCTGGAGTAAGAGCGTTGGCTACACCTTC. Its translation: CAWSKSVGYTF.